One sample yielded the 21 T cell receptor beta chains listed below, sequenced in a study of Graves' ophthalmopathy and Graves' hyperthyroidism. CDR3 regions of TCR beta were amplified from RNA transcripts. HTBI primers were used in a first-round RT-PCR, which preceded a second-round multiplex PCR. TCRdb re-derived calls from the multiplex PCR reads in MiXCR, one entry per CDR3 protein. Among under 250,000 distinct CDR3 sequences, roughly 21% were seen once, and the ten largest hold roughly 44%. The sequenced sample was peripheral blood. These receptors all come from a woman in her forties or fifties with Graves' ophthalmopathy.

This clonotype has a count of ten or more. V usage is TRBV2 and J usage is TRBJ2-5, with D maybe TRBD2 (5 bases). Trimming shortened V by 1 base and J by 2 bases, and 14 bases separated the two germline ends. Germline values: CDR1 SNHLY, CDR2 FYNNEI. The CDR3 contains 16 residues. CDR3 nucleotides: TGTGCCAGCAGTGAAGGGGCGGGCAGCCGTCAAGAGACCCAGTACTTC. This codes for CASSEGAGSRQETQYF.

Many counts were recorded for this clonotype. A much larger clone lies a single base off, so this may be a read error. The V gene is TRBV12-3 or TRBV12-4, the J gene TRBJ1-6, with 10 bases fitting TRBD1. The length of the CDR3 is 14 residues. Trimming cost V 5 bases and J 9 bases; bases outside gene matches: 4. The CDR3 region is CASSLGTGASPLHF. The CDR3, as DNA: TGTGCCAGCAGTCTCGGGACAGGGGCTTCACCCCTCCACTTT.

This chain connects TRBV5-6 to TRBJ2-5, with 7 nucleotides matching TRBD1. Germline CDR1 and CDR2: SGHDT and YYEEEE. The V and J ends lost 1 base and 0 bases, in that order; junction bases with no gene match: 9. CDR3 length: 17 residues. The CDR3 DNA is TGTGCCAGCAGCTTGACACCGGGACAGCCCGACCAAGAGACCCAGTACTTC. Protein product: CASSLTPGQPDQETQYF.

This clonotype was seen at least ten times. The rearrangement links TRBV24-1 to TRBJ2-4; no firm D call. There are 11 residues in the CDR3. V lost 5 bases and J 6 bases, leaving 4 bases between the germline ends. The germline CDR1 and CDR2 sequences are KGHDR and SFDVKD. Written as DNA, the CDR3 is TGTGCCACCAGTGGGGGAAACATTCAGTACTTC. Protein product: CATSGGNIQYF.

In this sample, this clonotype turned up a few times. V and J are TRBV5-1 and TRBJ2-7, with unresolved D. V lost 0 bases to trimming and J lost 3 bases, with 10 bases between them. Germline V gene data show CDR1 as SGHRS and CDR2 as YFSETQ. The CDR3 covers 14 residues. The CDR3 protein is CASSLALEYYEQYF. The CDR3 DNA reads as TGCGCCAGCAGCTTGGCATTGGAATACTACGAGCAGTACTTC.

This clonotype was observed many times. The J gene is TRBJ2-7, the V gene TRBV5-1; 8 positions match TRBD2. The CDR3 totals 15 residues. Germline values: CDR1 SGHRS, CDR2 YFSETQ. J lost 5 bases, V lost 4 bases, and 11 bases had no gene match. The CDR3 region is CASSALGLDLDEQYF. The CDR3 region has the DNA TGCGCCAGCAGCGCACTGGGACTAGACCTCGACGAGCAGTACTTC.

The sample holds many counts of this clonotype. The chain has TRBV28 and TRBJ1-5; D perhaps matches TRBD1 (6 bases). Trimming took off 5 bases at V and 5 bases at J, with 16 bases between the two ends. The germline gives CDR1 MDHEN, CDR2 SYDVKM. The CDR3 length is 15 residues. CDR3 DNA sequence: TGTGCCAGCAGTGGGACGGACAGAGCTTATCAGCCCCAGCATTTT. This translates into CASSGTDRAYQPQHF.

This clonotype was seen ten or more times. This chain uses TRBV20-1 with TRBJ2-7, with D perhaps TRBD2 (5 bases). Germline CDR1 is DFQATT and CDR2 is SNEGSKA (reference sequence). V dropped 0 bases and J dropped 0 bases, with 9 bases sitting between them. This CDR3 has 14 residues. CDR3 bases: TGCAGTGCTAGAGAGGGGAGCAACTCCTACGAGCAGTACTTC. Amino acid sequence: CSAREGSNSYEQYF.

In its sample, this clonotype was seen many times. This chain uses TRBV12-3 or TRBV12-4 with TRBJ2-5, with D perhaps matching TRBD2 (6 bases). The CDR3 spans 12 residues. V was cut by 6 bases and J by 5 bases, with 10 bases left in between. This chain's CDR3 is CASRSREETQYF. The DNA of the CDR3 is TGTGCCAGCAGATCCCGGGAGGAGACCCAGTACTTC.

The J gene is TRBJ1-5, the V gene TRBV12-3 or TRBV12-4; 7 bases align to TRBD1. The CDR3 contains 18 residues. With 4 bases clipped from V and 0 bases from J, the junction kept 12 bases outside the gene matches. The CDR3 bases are TGTGCCAGCAGTTCGACCCGACAGGGTTTTGCTAGCAATCAGCCCCAGCATTTT. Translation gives CASSSTRQGFASNQPQHF.

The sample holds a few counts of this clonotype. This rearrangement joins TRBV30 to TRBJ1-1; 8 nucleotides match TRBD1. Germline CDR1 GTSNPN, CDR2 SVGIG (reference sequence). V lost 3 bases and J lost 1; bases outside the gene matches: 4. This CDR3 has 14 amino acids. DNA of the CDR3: TGTGCCTGGAGGCTGGGACAGGCGAACACTGAAGCTTTCTTT. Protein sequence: CAWRLGQANTEAFF. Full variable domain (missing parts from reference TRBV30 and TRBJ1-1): SQTIHQWPATLVQPVGSPLSLECTVEGTSNPNLYWYRQAAGRGLQLLFYSVGIGQISSEVPQNLSASRPQDRQFILSSKKLLLSDSGFYLCAWRLGQANTEAFFGQGTRLTVV.

This chain's CDR3 is CASSRVSLPAETQYF. CDR3 in DNA: TGTGCCAGCAGCCGAGTTTCTCTCCCCGCCGAGACCCAGTACTTC. The chain joins TRBV12-3 or TRBV12-4 to TRBJ2-5; D remains unclear. CDR3 length: 15 amino acids. Trimming took 6 bases from V and 5 from J, leaving 19 bases between them.

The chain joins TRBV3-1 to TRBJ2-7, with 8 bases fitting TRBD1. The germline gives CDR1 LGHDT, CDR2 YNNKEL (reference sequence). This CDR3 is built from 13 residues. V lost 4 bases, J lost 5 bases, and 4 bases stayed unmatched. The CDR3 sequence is CASSRDRNHEQYF. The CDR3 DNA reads TGTGCCAGCAGCCGGGACAGGAACCACGAGCAGTACTTC.

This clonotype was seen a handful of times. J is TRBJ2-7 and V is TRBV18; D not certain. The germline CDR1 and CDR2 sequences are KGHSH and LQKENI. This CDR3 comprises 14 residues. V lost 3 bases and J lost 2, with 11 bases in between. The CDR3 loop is CASSPGSGPYEQYF. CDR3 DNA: TGTGCCAGCTCACCCGGGTCAGGACCCTACGAGCAGTACTTC. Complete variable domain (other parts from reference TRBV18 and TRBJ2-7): NAGVMQNPRHLVRRRGQEARLRCSPMKGHSHVYWYRQLPEEGLKFMVYLQKENIIDESGMPKERFSAEFPKEGPSILRIQQVVRGDSAAYFCASSPGSGPYEQYFGPGTRLTVT.

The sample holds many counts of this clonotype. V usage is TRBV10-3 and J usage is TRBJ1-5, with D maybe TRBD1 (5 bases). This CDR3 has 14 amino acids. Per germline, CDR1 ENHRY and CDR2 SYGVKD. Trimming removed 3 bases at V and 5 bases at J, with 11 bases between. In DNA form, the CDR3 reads TGTGCCATCAGTGAAAGGGGTTTTGATCAGCCCCAGCATTTT. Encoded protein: CAISERGFDQPQHF.

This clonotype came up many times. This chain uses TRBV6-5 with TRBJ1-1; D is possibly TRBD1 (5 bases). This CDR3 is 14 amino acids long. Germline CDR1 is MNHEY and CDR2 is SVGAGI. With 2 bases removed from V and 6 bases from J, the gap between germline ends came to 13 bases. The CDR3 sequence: CASSYDGSGAEAFF. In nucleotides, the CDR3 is TGTGCCAGCAGTTACGACGGTTCGGGGGCTGAAGCTTTCTTT.

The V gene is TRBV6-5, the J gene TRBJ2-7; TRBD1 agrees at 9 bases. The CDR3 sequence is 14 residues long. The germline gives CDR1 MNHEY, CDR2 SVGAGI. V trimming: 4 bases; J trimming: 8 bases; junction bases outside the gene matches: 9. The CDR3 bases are TGTGCCAGCAGTTCTCGAGGACAGGGGCTGAAGCAGTACTTC. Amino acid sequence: CASSSRGQGLKQYF.

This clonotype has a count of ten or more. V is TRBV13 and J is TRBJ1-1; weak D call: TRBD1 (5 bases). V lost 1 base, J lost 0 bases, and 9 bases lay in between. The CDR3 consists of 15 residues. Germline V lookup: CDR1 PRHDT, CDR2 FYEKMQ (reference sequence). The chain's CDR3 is CASSLDQGLNTEAFF. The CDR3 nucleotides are TGTGCCAGCAGCTTAGATCAGGGTCTGAACACTGAAGCTTTCTTT.

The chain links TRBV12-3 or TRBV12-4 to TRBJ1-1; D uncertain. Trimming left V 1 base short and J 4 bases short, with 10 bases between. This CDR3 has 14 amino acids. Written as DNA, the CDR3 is TGTGCCAGCAGTTTAGGTTCGAGTGGCACTGAAGCTTTCTTT. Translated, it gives CASSLGSSGTEAFF.

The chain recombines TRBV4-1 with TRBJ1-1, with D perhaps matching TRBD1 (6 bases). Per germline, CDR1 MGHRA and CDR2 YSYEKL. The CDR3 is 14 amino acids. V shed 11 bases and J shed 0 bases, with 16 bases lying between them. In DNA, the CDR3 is TGCGCCTCCCGGGGGCCCCTTATGAACACTGAAGCTTTCTTT. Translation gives CASRGPLMNTEAFF.

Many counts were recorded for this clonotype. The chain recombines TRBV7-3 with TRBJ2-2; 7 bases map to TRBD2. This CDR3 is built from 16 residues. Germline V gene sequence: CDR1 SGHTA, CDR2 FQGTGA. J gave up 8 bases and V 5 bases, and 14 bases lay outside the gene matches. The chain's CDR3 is CASSRTGLLRTGELFF. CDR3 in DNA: TGTGCCAGCAGCCGTACGGGACTACTAAGGACGGGGGAGCTGTTTTTT.